A single sample is the source of the 25 T cell receptor beta chains below, sequenced in a study of OX40 agonist ivuxolimab in advanced cancers. The assay was immunoSEQ multiplex PCR, and TCRdb's table has in-frame clones only and misses some. The table includes 35,000 to 50,000 clones, approximately 83% detected once. Sequenced here: CD4+ or CD8+ T cells sorted from blood, sampled in a trial of the OX40 agonist ivuxolimab. These receptors all stem from an adult with an advanced solid tumor such as melanoma, head and neck, liver or kidney cancer.

CDR3 region: CASSPFDRNTEAFF. DNA of the CDR3: TGTGCCAGCAGTCCCTTCGACCGAAACACTGAAGCTTTCTTT. The gene calls are TRBV6-5 and TRBJ1-1; unclear D gene. Trimming pared 5 bases from V and 2 bases from J, leaving 12 bases between. CDR1 and CDR2 (germline): MNHEY, SVGAGI. There are 14 residues in the CDR3.

The rearrangement links TRBV4-1 to TRBJ2-1, with D perhaps assigned TRBD1 or TRBD2 (6 bases each). The CDR3 contains 17 residues. Trimming cost V 0 bases and J 6 bases, with 18 bases left between them. In germline, CDR1 is MGHRA, CDR2 YSYEKL. The CDR3 loop reads CASSQEGGTGTGNEQFF. The CDR3 DNA reads TGCGCCAGCAGCCAAGAAGGGGGGACCGGGACGGGCAATGAGCAGTTCTTC.

The table lists this clone with a count of one. CDR3 bases: TGTGCCATCAGCCTTCCAAACCAGCGGGACAGGGTAGTGGTTGGGCGGAATAGCAATGAGCAGTTCTTC. It translates to CAISLPNQRDRVVVGRNSNEQFF. The chain recombines TRBV10-3 with TRBJ2-1, with TRBD1 matching over 9 bases. This CDR3 has 23 residues. V shed 6 bases and J 6 bases; nucleotides not matched to a gene: 33. Germline values: CDR1 ENHRY, CDR2 SYGVKD.

The chain links TRBV7-9 to TRBJ1-1; a weak D match, TRBD1 (5 bases). The germline V gene encodes CDR1 SEHNR and CDR2 FQNEAQ (reference sequence). This CDR3 has 13 amino acids. Trimming left V 10 bases short and J 1 base short, with 13 bases between. Written as DNA, the CDR3 is TGTGCCATACCCGAGAGGGGGAACACTGAAGCTTTCTTT. Protein product: CAIPERGNTEAFF.

V gene TRBV6-5 combines with J gene TRBJ2-5; no definite D call. Trimming pared 3 bases from V and 5 bases from J, leaving 10 bases between. This CDR3 has 13 residues. Germline CDR1 is MNHEY and CDR2 is SVGAGI. CDR3 bases: TGTGCCAGCAGTTATCTTGCGTGGGAGACCCAGTACTTC. Protein product: CASSYLAWETQYF.

The V and J genes are TRBV4-1 and TRBJ1-1; D may be TRBD1 (5 bases). Per germline, CDR1 MGHRA and CDR2 YSYEKL. The CDR3 has 15 residues. The V gene lost 4 bases and the J gene lost 0 bases, with 12 bases spanning the gap. The CDR3 loop reads CASSLGTDLNTEAFF. CDR3 DNA sequence: TGCGCCAGCAGCCTCGGGACGGATCTGAACACTGAAGCTTTCTTT.

The rearrangement links TRBV27 to TRBJ2-3; D remains unclear. The CDR3 runs to 13 residues. The V gene's germline CDR1 is MNHEY and CDR2 SMNVEV (reference sequence). Trimming pared 2 bases from V and 3 bases from J, leaving 6 bases between. For the CDR3, the DNA is TGTGCCAGCAGTTTAGCTTCTACAGATACGCAGTATTTT. It codes for CASSLASTDTQYF.

The chain couples TRBV5-5 to TRBJ2-7, with 8 bases aligning to TRBD2. The CDR3 is 17 amino acids. Looked up from germline, CDR1 is SGHKS and CDR2 is YYEKEE (reference sequence). V dropped 4 bases and J dropped 4; count of bases not matched to a gene: 16. The CDR3 loop reads CASSPPGGGLAGYEQYF. DNA of the CDR3: TGTGCCAGCAGCCCGCCCGGGGGCGGACTAGCCGGATACGAGCAGTACTTC. Complete variable domain (other parts from reference TRBV5-5 and TRBJ2-7): DAGVTQSPTHLIKTRGQQVTLRCSPISGHKSVSWYQQVLGQGPQFIFQYYEKEERGRGNFPDRFSARQFPNYSSELNVNALLLGDSALYLCASSPPGGGLAGYEQYFGPGTRLTVT.

CDR3 loop: CASSHVNSEETQYF. The CDR3 DNA follows: TGCGCCAGCAGCCATGTTAATAGCGAAGAGACCCAGTACTTC. The V and J genes are TRBV4-1 and TRBJ2-5; tentative D call: TRBD2 (5 bases). The CDR3 has 14 residues. Trimming took 3 bases from V and 3 from J, leaving 11 bases between them. Germline-derived CDR1 and CDR2 are MGHRA and YSYEKL.

This clone was observed a few times. The chain joins TRBV29-1 to TRBJ1-5, with D hard to call. Trimming left V 7 bases short and J 7 bases short, with 5 bases between. The CDR3 totals 9 residues. Germline CDR1 and CDR2: SQVTM and ANQGSEA. The CDR3 spells CSAGQPQHF. The CDR3 DNA follows: TGCAGCGCCGGCCAGCCCCAGCATTTT.

The genes are TRBV7-9 and TRBJ1-2; D gene uncertain. CDR3 length equals 13 residues. V shed 0 bases and J shed 4 bases, with 6 bases lying between them. Germline V gene sequence: CDR1 SEHNR, CDR2 FQNEAQ (reference sequence). This CDR3 is CASSLAPSYGYTF. Written as DNA, the CDR3 is TGTGCCAGCAGCTTAGCGCCGAGCTATGGCTACACCTTC.

V and J are TRBV28 and TRBJ2-2; D gene unclear. There are 13 residues in the CDR3. The V end lost 1 base, the J end lost 5 bases, and 5 bases lay between the germline ends. Germline CDR1 and CDR2: MDHEN and SYDVKM. CDR3 protein: CASSLFGTGELFF. CDR3 nucleotide sequence: TGTGCCAGCAGTTTATTCGGGACCGGGGAGCTGTTTTTT. The whole variable domain, filled in from reference TRBV28 and TRBJ2-2, reads DVKVTQSSRYLVKRTGEKVFLECVQDMDHENMFWYRQDPGLGLRLIYFSYDVKMKEKGDIPEGYSVSREKKERFSLILESASTNQTSMYLCASSLFGTGELFFGEGSRLTVL.

The genes are TRBV5-8 and TRBJ1-2; no reliable D call. Trimming left V 4 bases short and J 8 bases short, with 9 bases between. The CDR3 is made up of 11 amino acids. Looked up from germline, CDR1 is SGHTS and CDR2 is YDEGEE. CDR3 nucleotide sequence: TGTGCCAGCAGCCGGGTGGGGGGCTACACCTTC. Translation gives CASSRVGGYTF. Based on the CDR3 plus reference TRBV5-8 and TRBJ1-2, the full variable domain is EAGVTQSPTHLIKTRGQQATLRCSPISGHTSVYWYQQALGLGLQFLLWYDEGEERNRGNFPPRFSGRQFPNYSSELNVNALELEDSALYLCASSRVGGYTFGSGTRLTVV.

The V and J genes are TRBV7-6 and TRBJ2-2; the match to TRBD2 covers 11 bases. With V trimmed by 2 bases and J by 0 bases, 2 bases remained unmatched. Germline V lookup: CDR1 SGHVS, CDR2 FNYEAQ. The CDR3 is 17 amino acids. CDR3 in amino acids: CASSLTLAGANTGELFF. The DNA for the CDR3 is TGTGCCAGCAGCTTAACACTAGCGGGAGCGAACACCGGGGAGCTGTTTTTT.

The chain employs TRBV7-6 and TRBJ2-1; TRBD2 agrees at 7 bases. There are 15 residues in the CDR3. Germline values: CDR1 SGHVS, CDR2 FNYEAQ. After removal of 3 bases from V and 5 bases from J, the junction contained 7 bases not matched to a gene. The CDR3, as DNA: TGTGCCAGCAGCTTTGGAGGACTAGAGAACAATGAGCAGTTCTTC. Protein product: CASSFGGLENNEQFF.

The gene calls are TRBV7-3 and TRBJ2-2, with 10 bases aligning to TRBD2. This CDR3 region has 17 residues. Germline CDR1 SGHTA, CDR2 FQGTGA. The V and J ends lost 0 bases and 8 bases, in that order; junction bases with no gene match: 9. CDR3 loop: CASSLTPQSLAGGELFF. The CDR3 DNA is TGTGCCAGCAGCTTAACTCCCCAATCACTAGCGGGAGGGGAGCTGTTTTTT.

This clone was counted between two and nine times. The chain carries TRBV19 and TRBJ2-3; 8 bases agree with TRBD2. The V segment lost 5 bases and the J segment 2 bases; nucleotides outside the gene matches: 6. Germline CDR1 reads LNHDA; CDR2 reads SQIVND (reference sequence). The CDR3 covers 15 residues. CDR3 residues: CASSPQAGATDTQYF. CDR3 DNA: TGTGCCAGTAGTCCCCAAGCGGGGGCCACAGATACGCAGTATTTT.

The chain combines TRBV27 with TRBJ1-1; TRBD1 agrees at 8 bases. The CDR3 loop spans 16 amino acids. Germline trimming cut 0 bases from V and 0 bases from J; bases unmatched to any gene: 3. Per germline, CDR1 MNHEY and CDR2 SMNVEV (reference sequence). Here the CDR3 DNA reads TGTGCCAGCAGTTTATCGTGGACAGGGATGAACACTGAAGCTTTCTTT. Translated, it gives CASSLSWTGMNTEAFF.

This chain connects TRBV6-1 to TRBJ2-1; no definite D call. There are 15 residues in the CDR3. Germline CDR1 reads MNHNS; CDR2 reads SASEGT. The ends were cut back, 6 bases at V and 7 bases at J, with 19 bases in the middle. The CDR3 protein is CASRFLEQSGNEQFF. As DNA, the CDR3 is TGTGCCAGCAGATTTCTGGAACAATCTGGGAATGAGCAGTTCTTC.

The V call is TRBV28, the J call TRBJ2-7; D is unclear. Germline values: CDR1 MDHEN, CDR2 SYDVKM. Trimming removed 3 bases at V and 0 bases at J, with 6 bases between. The CDR3 consists of 13 residues. CDR3 sequence: CASSFGSSYEQYF. The CDR3, as DNA: TGTGCCAGCAGTTTTGGAAGCTCCTACGAGCAGTACTTC.

The chain combines TRBV27 with TRBJ2-5; D remains unclear. Between the trimmed V and J ends, which lost 3 bases and 0 bases, there was a span of 8 bases. The CDR3 spans 14 residues. In germline, CDR1 is MNHEY, CDR2 SMNVEV (reference sequence). DNA of the CDR3: TGTGCCAGCAGTTTTGCGGTCCACCAAGAGACCCAGTACTTC. It is translated as CASSFAVHQETQYF.

V is TRBV4-1 and J is TRBJ1-1; TRBD1 is a possible D gene (5 bases). V gave up 7 bases and J gave up 1 base, with 10 bases separating them. Germline-derived CDR1 and CDR2 are MGHRA and YSYEKL. The CDR3 has 13 amino acids. The CDR3 sequence is CASTEQGNTEAFF. The DNA of the CDR3 is TGCGCCAGCACCGAGCAGGGGAACACTGAAGCTTTCTTT.

The chain links TRBV27 to TRBJ2-1; possible D gene TRBD2, 6 bases. Trimming cost V 6 bases and J 7 bases, with 19 bases left between them. This CDR3 is 15 amino acids long. Germline V gives CDR1 MNHEY, CDR2 SMNVEV (reference sequence). The DNA of the CDR3 is TGTGCCAGCAGCCATCCGAGCAGCGGGTTGAATGAGCAGTTCTTC. It translates to CASSHPSSGLNEQFF.

The chain employs TRBV4-3 and TRBJ2-7; 11 bases map to TRBD1. This CDR3 contains 15 residues. Germline V gene lookup returns CDR1 LGHNA and CDR2 YSLEER. V dropped 2 bases and J dropped 7; count of bases not matched to a gene: 7. CDR3 bases: TGCGCCAGCAGCCAACGGACAGGGGGCACCTGGGAGCAGTACTTC. Translating it yields CASSQRTGGTWEQYF.

The chain links TRBV5-4 to TRBJ2-5; the match to TRBD2 covers 10 bases. The CDR3 contains 16 residues. Looked up from germline, CDR1 is SGHNT and CDR2 is YYREEE (reference sequence). After removal of 5 bases from V and 5 bases from J, the junction contained 12 bases not matched to a gene. DNA of the CDR3: TGTGCCAGCAGTCCGAGCGGGGGGGTTTTATATGAGACCCAGTACTTC. Residues: CASSPSGGVLYETQYF.